The clone carrying this TCR beta chain has more than one count but fewer than ten. This sample was taken from a study of post-analysis software for immune sequencing data. Carried by the TCR beta cDNA libraries were unique molecular identifiers. TCRdb reprocessed the PCR reads via MiXCR and lists one record per CDR3 protein. The sample holds about 460,000 distinct CDR3 sequences, 45% seen once. This TCR came from a girl under 18 with multiple sclerosis. The specimen was blood.

As DNA, the CDR3 is TGTGCCAGCAGTACCGACAGCACAGATACGCAGTATTTT. This gives the protein CASSTDSTDTQYF. The chain is built from TRBV12-3 or TRBV12-4 and TRBJ2-3; unclear D gene. The CDR3 spans 13 residues. Trimming pared 5 bases from V and 0 bases from J, leaving 6 bases between.